The 21 T cell receptor beta chains in this list originate from one sample, sequenced in a study of T cell repertoires in cytomegalovirus infection. Antigen specificity for these receptors is unknown. One entry per CDR3 protein, called by TCRdb with MiXCR from the reads. The sample holds a few hundred thousand distinct CDR3 sequences, roughly 25% seen once. Source: cultured PBMCs, taken from culture after CMV antigen stimulation. All receptors come from a human donor in good health (CMV status not recorded). Some clones in this sample may be carry-over from other donors' samples.

This chain links TRBV6-2 or TRBV6-3 with TRBJ1-2; D remains ambiguous. CDR1 MNHEY and CDR2 SVGEGT come from the germline V gene. V was trimmed by 6 bases and J by 3 bases, leaving 8 bases between them. The CDR3 runs 12 residues. CDR3 sequence: CASSPSDYGYTF. The CDR3 nucleotides read TGTGCCAGCAGCCCTTCTGACTATGGCTACACCTTC.

The J gene is TRBJ2-5, the V gene TRBV20-1, with TRBD2 matching over 9 bases. CDR1 and CDR2 from the germline V gene are DFQATT and SNEGSKA (reference sequence). Trimming took 8 bases from V and 4 from J; bases not matched to a gene: 11. This CDR3 contains 14 residues. The CDR3 here is CSTYSAGGRETQYF. The CDR3 region has the DNA TGCAGTACATACTCAGCGGGAGGCCGAGAGACCCAGTACTTC.

This chain uses TRBV19 with TRBJ2-7; no definite D call. V lost 5 bases and J 4 bases, leaving 12 bases between the germline ends. This CDR3 spans 13 amino acids. Germline CDR1 LNHDA, CDR2 SQIVND (reference sequence). CDR3 sequence reads: CASSLQTQYEQYF. The CDR3 DNA reads as TGTGCCAGTAGTCTCCAGACACAGTACGAGCAGTACTTC.

This clonotype showed up just once. V and J are TRBV20-1 and TRBJ2-3, with 7 bases identical to TRBD2. Germline loops: CDR1 DFQATT, CDR2 SNEGSKA (reference sequence). Losses at the gene ends were 1 base for V and 2 bases for J; bases not matched to a gene: 9. The CDR3 loop spans 16 amino acids. The CDR3 sequence is CSARGLASGFTDTQYF. The CDR3 bases are TGCAGTGCTAGAGGTCTGGCTAGCGGATTCACAGATACGCAGTATTTT.

The rearrangement joins TRBV29-1 to TRBJ2-7; tentative D call: TRBD2 (6 bases). Germline CDR1 is SQVTM and CDR2 is ANQGSEA. The CDR3 runs to 14 residues. V dropped 7 bases and J dropped 6 bases, with 22 bases sitting between them. The chain's CDR3 is CSAALTGAVGEQYF. CDR3 DNA: TGCAGCGCGGCCCTAACGGGAGCCGTTGGCGAGCAGTACTTC.

Sample share makes this clonotype medium-sized (0.01 to 0.1%). CDR3 sequence: CASSYTGSNQPQHF. For the CDR3, the DNA is TGTGCCAGCAGCTATACAGGGTCCAATCAGCCCCAGCATTTT. The V gene is TRBV7-2, the J gene TRBJ1-5, with a possible D match to TRBD1 (6 bases). CDR3 length: 14 amino acids. V was trimmed by 4 bases and J by 3 bases, leaving 10 bases between them. Germline CDR1 reads SGHTA; CDR2 reads FQGNSA.

At least ten counts were recorded for this clonotype. This chain joins TRBV7-2 and TRBJ2-7; D is undetermined. Between the trimmed V and J ends, which lost 5 bases and 7 bases, there was a span of 12 bases. Germline values: CDR1 SGHTA, CDR2 FQGNSA. This CDR3 region has 12 residues. The CDR3 sequence: CASSPPTPEQYF. In nucleotides, the CDR3 is TGTGCCAGCAGCCCCCCCACCCCAGAGCAGTACTTC.

This clonotype has more than one count but fewer than ten. This chain uses TRBV5-1 with TRBJ2-5; D is unclear. CDR1 and CDR2 from the germline V gene are SGHRS and YFSETQ. The CDR3 covers 14 residues. The germline V and J ends were trimmed by 4 bases and 0 bases, with 10 bases remaining between them. This chain's CDR3 is CASSLGRDQETQYF. The CDR3 region has the DNA TGCGCCAGCAGCCTCGGACGGGACCAAGAGACCCAGTACTTC.

Of note for this clonotype: Its ends do not fully match the called genes, so a read error is possible. V is TRBV5-3 and J is TRBJ1-2, with D maybe TRBD1 (5 bases). TRBV5-3 is placed among ORFs of uncertain function. CDR3 length: 13 residues. The CDR3 here is CASSLGGGYGYTF. The DNA of the CDR3 is TGTGCCAGCAGCTTGGGGGGTGGCTATGGCTACACCTTC.

The rearrangement joins TRBV4-1 to TRBJ2-1; 13 bases fit TRBD2. Germline CDR1 MGHRA, CDR2 YSYEKL. This CDR3 spans 18 amino acids. Trimming cost V 1 base and J 0 bases; bases outside gene matches: 3. This chain's CDR3 is CASSQGLAGGGSYNEQFF. As DNA, the CDR3 is TGCGCCAGCAGCCAAGGACTAGCGGGAGGAGGCTCCTACAATGAGCAGTTCTTC.

By its share, this clonotype is medium-sized (0.01 to 0.1%). The CDR3 nucleotides are TGTGCCAGCAGCTTAACCAGCTCTGGAAACACCATATATTTT. Its protein is CASSLTSSGNTIYF. The chain combines TRBV7-9 with TRBJ1-3; D is ambiguous. Between the trimmed V and J ends, which lost 2 bases and 0 bases, there was a span of 5 bases. CDR1 is SEHNR and CDR2 is FQNEAQ in the germline V gene (reference sequence). CDR3 length: 14 residues.

This clonotype was observed a few times. The rearrangement links TRBV2 to TRBJ2-3, with D possibly TRBD2 on 7 matching bases. In germline, CDR1 is SNHLY, CDR2 FYNNEI. V gave up 5 bases and J gave up 1 base, with 16 bases separating them. The CDR3 is 16 residues long. CDR3 loop: CASSFAKGGGTDTQYF. The CDR3 region has the DNA TGTGCCAGCAGTTTCGCAAAGGGGGGGGGCACAGATACGCAGTATTTT.

This clonotype was picked up a small number of times. The chain links TRBV10-3 to TRBJ2-2; 7 bases fit TRBD1. This CDR3 contains 16 residues. V shed 10 bases, J shed 2 bases, and the junction held 13 bases outside the gene matches. Germline V gene data show CDR1 as ENHRY and CDR2 as SYGVKD. CDR3 amino acids: CATLPPGQTNTGELFF. In DNA form, the CDR3 reads TGTGCCACCCTACCCCCGGGACAGACCAACACCGGGGAGCTGTTTTTT.

CDR3 DNA: TGTGCCATGGAGGGACAGGGGAACACTGAAGCTTTCTTT. Translation: CAMEGQGNTEAFF. The chain combines TRBV5-4 with TRBJ1-1; 9 bases align to TRBD1. Germline CDR1 reads SGHNT; CDR2 reads YYREEE (reference sequence). V lost 9 bases, J lost 1 base, and 4 bases stayed unmatched. The CDR3 extends over 13 amino acids.

This chain connects TRBV3-1 to TRBJ2-1; D may be TRBD1 or TRBD2 (6 bases each). V dropped 1 base and J dropped 14 bases, with 15 bases sitting between them. CDR3 size: 13 residues. Germline loops: CDR1 LGHDT, CDR2 YNNKEL (reference sequence). CDR3 sequence: CASSQGSSGGKFF. CDR3 nucleotide sequence: TGTGCCAGCAGCCAAGGAAGCTCCGGGGGCAAGTTCTTC.

This clonotype was seen only a few times. The CDR3, as DNA: TGTGCCAGTAGAGGACCACACAATGAGCAGTTCTTC. This translates into CASRGPHNEQFF. This chain links TRBV19 with TRBJ2-1; D unresolved. The V end lost 6 bases, the J end lost 5 bases, and 8 bases lay between the germline ends. Germline V CDR1 and CDR2: LNHDA, SQIVND (reference sequence). This CDR3 has 12 amino acids. The variable domain in full, completed from reference TRBV19 and TRBJ2-1, reads DGGITQSPKYLFRKEGQNVTLSCEQNLNHDAMYWYRQDPGQGLRLIYYSQIVNDFQKGDIAEGYSVSREKKESFPLTVTSAQKNPTAFYLCASRGPHNEQFFGPGTRLTVL.

The sample holds many counts of this clonotype. The chain recombines TRBV7-2 with TRBJ1-1; 7 bases agree with TRBD1. Looked up from germline, CDR1 is SGHTA and CDR2 is FQGNSA. CDR3 length: 14 residues. V shed 3 bases, J shed 5 bases, and the junction held 6 bases outside the gene matches. CDR3 amino acids: CASSFQNRGTEAFF. Here the CDR3 DNA reads TGTGCCAGCAGCTTCCAGAACAGGGGTACTGAAGCTTTCTTT. Filled out from reference TRBV7-2 and TRBJ1-1, the complete variable domain reads GAGVSQSPSNKVTEKGKDVELRCDPISGHTALYWYRQSLGQGLEFLIYFQGNSAPDKSGLPSDRFSAERTGGSVSTLTIQRTQQEDSAVYLCASSFQNRGTEAFFGQGTRLTVV.

This clonotype came up a few times. The chain joins TRBV5-6 to TRBJ2-5, with 8 bases aligning to TRBD1. This CDR3 is 13 amino acids long. Germline V gene lookup returns CDR1 SGHDT and CDR2 YYEEEE. J gave up 5 bases and V 5 bases, and 5 bases lay outside the gene matches. The CDR3 protein is CASRWTGRETQYF. CDR3 DNA sequence: TGTGCCAGCAGATGGACAGGGAGGGAGACCCAGTACTTC. The complete variable domain, with remaining parts taken from reference TRBV5-6 and TRBJ2-5, reads DAGVTQSPTHLIKTRGQQVTLRCSPKSGHDTVSWYQQALGQGPQFIFQYYEEEERQRGNFPDRFSGHQFPNYSSELNVNALLLGDSALYLCASRWTGRETQYFGPGTRLLVL.

In this sample, this clonotype turned up a few times. V is TRBV6-2 or TRBV6-3 and J is TRBJ2-5; D unresolved. CDR1 is MNHEY, CDR2 SVGEGT, per germline. This CDR3 spans 16 amino acids. V lost 6 bases, J lost 2 bases, and 19 bases lay in between. This CDR3 reads CASSSRAGRQQETQYF. In nucleotides, the CDR3 is TGTGCCAGCAGCTCCCGGGCCGGGCGGCAGCAAGAGACCCAGTACTTC.

The V call is TRBV12-3 or TRBV12-4, the J call TRBJ2-3, with no clear D. The length of the CDR3 is 16 residues. The V end was cut by 4 bases, the J end by 2 bases, with 16 bases between. Written as DNA, the CDR3 is TGTGCCAGCAGTTCCCGGGCTAGGGCCCTCACAGATACGCAGTATTTT. Translating it yields CASSSRARALTDTQYF.

This clonotype was counted between two and nine times. This chain joins TRBV28 and TRBJ1-1; D is perhaps TRBD1 (6 bases). CDR1 is MDHEN, CDR2 SYDVKM, per germline. This CDR3 spans 11 amino acids. Trimming cost V 11 bases and J 6 bases, with 13 bases left between them. The CDR3 nucleotides are TGTGCCGGAGGAGGGGGGTCTGAAGCTTTCTTT. It codes for CAGGGGSEAFF.